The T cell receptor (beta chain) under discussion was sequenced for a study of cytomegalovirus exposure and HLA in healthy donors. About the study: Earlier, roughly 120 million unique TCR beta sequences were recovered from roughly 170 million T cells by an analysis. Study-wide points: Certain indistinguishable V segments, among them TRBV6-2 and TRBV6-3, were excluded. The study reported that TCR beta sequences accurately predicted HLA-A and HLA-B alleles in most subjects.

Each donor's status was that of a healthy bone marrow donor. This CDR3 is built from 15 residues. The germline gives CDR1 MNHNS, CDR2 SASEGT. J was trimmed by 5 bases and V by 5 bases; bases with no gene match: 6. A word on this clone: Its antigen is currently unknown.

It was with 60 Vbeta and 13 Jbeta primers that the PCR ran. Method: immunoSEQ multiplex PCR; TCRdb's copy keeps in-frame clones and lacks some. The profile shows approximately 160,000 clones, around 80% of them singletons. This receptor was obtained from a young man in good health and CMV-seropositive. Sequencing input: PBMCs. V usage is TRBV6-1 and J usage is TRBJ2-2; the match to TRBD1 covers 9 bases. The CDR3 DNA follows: TGTGCCAGCAGTAGGGACAGGGTGGAGACCGGGGAGCTGTTTTTT. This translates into CASSRDRVETGELFF.